The rows below give T cell receptor beta chains drawn from one sample of a study of shared clonotypes between healthy human individuals. Only in-frame clones appear in the TCRdb table, and some are missing; sequencing was by immunoSEQ multiplex PCR. The sample includes 550,000 to 750,000 clones, roughly 95% seen only once; the top ten take 0.09% to 0.13%. Sequenced input: naive CD8+ T cells sorted from blood. The receptors stem from a woman in her twenties or thirties in good health. CDR3s leave out the opening cysteine and the closing phenylalanine or tryptophan. The order of the fields is J gene, V gene, CDR3 protein.

J: TRBJ2-3; V: TRBV11-2; CDR3: ASSSKRENTDTQY
J: TRBJ1-2; V: TRBV28; CDR3: ASSPRRDRFNYGYT
J: TRBJ1-2; V: TRBV7-6; CDR3: ASSSHQLNYGYT
J: TRBJ1-2; V: TRBV18; CDR3: ASSPRGGYGYT
J: TRBJ2-3; V: TRBV28; CDR3: ASSLFSTDTQY
J: TRBJ2-7; V: TRBV7-9; CDR3: ASSPPPAGTGLYEQY
J: TRBJ1-5; V: TRBV19; CDR3: ASSIDQRGAQPQH
J: TRBJ2-2; V: TRBV7-9; CDR3: ASSFDTNTGELF
J: TRBJ2-1; V: TRBV27; CDR3: ASSLIYRESNEQF
J: NA; V: TRBV4-1; CDR3: ASSQGLGTYEQY
J: NA; V: TRBV5-6; CDR3: ASSFGGQSSYEQY
J: TRBJ1-2; V: TRBV28; CDR3: ASSFRGVGGQGDGYT
J: TRBJ2-7; V: TRBV11-2; CDR3: ASSLGEGYEQY
J: TRBJ2-1; V: TRBV9; CDR3: ASSALSGPLYNEQF
J: TRBJ2-7; V: TRBV15; CDR3: ATSREASGSYEQY
J: TRBJ2-2; V: TRBV19; CDR3: ASSSGFTGELF
J: TRBJ2-5; V: TRBV28; CDR3: ASRVASGIWETQY
J: TRBJ2-2; V: TRBV28; CDR3: ASSSGLTNTGELF
J: TRBJ2-1; V: TRBV4-2; CDR3: ATTGLAGGRDEQF
J: TRBJ2-7; V: TRBV6-5; CDR3: ASSYSEGYNEQY
J: TRBJ1-1; V: TRBV4-1; CDR3: ASSQAQGLNTEAF
J: TRBJ2-7; V: TRBV5-4; CDR3: ASRWSDSYEQY
J: TRBJ2-3; V: TRBV11-2; CDR3: ASSLKATQRRNTQY
J: TRBJ2-3; V: TRBV27; CDR3: ASSSLVTDTQY
J: TRBJ2-1; V: TRBV27; CDR3: ASNPGLAPYNEQF
J: TRBJ1-1; V: TRBV7-9; CDR3: ASSLGTDEAF
J: TRBJ2-7; V: TRBV9; CDR3: ASSAGHEQY
J: TRBJ2-1; V: TRBV9; CDR3: ASDGGTSLQGEQF
J: TRBJ2-3; V: TRBV15; CDR3: ATSREGRTDTQY
J: TRBJ1-5; V: TRBV7-8; CDR3: ASSFTGKGQPQH
J: TRBJ2-1; V: TRBV13; CDR3: ASSPFFREDAYNEQF
J: TRBJ1-1; V: TRBV27; CDR3: ASSLGWAGGDTEAF
J: TRBJ2-5; V: TRBV7-2; CDR3: ASSLAARGTQY
J: TRBJ2-1; V: TRBV4-1; CDR3: ASSQFGDNEQF
J: TRBJ1-6; V: TRBV25-1; CDR3: ASSDLRDASPLH
J: TRBJ2-1; V: TRBV7-3; CDR3: ASSLRQGRHNEQF
J: TRBJ2-1; V: TRBV29-1; CDR3: SVGGRGQMNEQF
J: TRBJ2-1; V: TRBV30; CDR3: AWSPPGEQF
J: TRBJ1-5; V: TRBV19; CDR3: ASRLQDLSNQPQH
J: TRBJ2-5; V: TRBV15; CDR3: ATSRQAGAETQY
J: TRBJ2-6; V: TRBV12-2; CDR3: ASRSPTSGSSGANVLT
J: TRBJ2-2; V: TRBV7-6; CDR3: ASSEGAGELF
J: TRBJ2-7; V: TRBV27; CDR3: ASSPGTGVGEQY
J: TRBJ2-1; V: TRBV7-9; CDR3: ASSLGRADEQF
J: TRBJ1-3; V: TRBV5-6; CDR3: ASSLGASGNTIY
J: TRBJ2-7; V: TRBV7-7; CDR3: ASSLAVSSYEQY